The 17 T cell receptor beta chains below were found in one sample sequenced in a study of memory CD4+ T cells and cytomegalovirus serostatus. The method was immunoSEQ multiplex PCR; TCRdb's version includes in-frame clones alone and lacks a portion of them. Of about 40,000 clones listed, roughly four fifths were seen once; the top ten hold approximately 6.5%. Single viable CD3+CD4+CD8-CD45RO+ cells were sorted as the memory CD4+ T cells. The sequencing input was memory CD4+ T cells from blood. Receptor source: an adult in good health and CMV-seronegative.

The V call is TRBV19, the J call TRBJ2-5; 9 bases are a match to TRBD1. Germline CDR1 and CDR2: LNHDA and SQIVND (reference sequence). The CDR3 has 14 amino acids. V shed 3 bases, J shed 5 bases, and the junction held 4 bases outside the gene matches. The chain's CDR3 is CASSITGGSETQYF. The CDR3 nucleotides read TGTGCCAGTAGTATTACAGGGGGCTCGGAGACCCAGTACTTC.

The chain couples TRBV5-1 to TRBJ2-5; TRBD2 aligns across 15 bases. From germline, CDR1 is SGHRS and CDR2 YFSETQ. J gave up 5 bases and V 4 bases, and 9 bases lay outside the gene matches. The CDR3 has 17 amino acids. CDR3 in amino acids: CASSPTGLAGGSETQYF. In DNA form, the CDR3 reads TGCGCCAGCAGCCCCACGGGACTAGCGGGAGGTTCTGAGACCCAGTACTTC.

The rearrangement links TRBV18 to TRBJ2-1, with D perhaps matching TRBD1 (6 bases). Germline V gene lookup returns CDR1 KGHSH and CDR2 LQKENI. The CDR3 is 17 amino acids. The V end was cut by 3 bases, the J end by 6 bases, with 21 bases between. The CDR3 sequence: CASSPESGLGGSNEQFF. DNA for the CDR3: TGTGCCAGCTCACCCGAAAGCGGTCTAGGGGGAAGCAATGAGCAGTTCTTC.

This clone was seen just once. The chain joins TRBV5-4 to TRBJ2-1, with 11 bases identical to TRBD2. This CDR3 has 15 residues. CDR1 and CDR2 (germline): SGHNT, YYREEE (reference sequence). V lost 3 bases, J lost 3 bases, and 2 bases stayed unmatched. CDR3 loop: CASSSGTSGYNEQFF. Written as DNA, the CDR3 is TGTGCCAGCAGCTCCGGGACTAGCGGCTACAATGAGCAGTTCTTC. Combining the CDR3 with reference TRBV5-4 and TRBJ2-1 gives the whole variable domain ETGVTQSPTHLIKTRGQQVTLRCSSQSGHNTVSWYQQALGQGPQFIFQYYREEENGRGNFPPRFSGLQFPNYSSELNVNALELDDSALYLCASSSGTSGYNEQFFGPGTRLTVL.

The chain has TRBV28 and TRBJ1-3, with 9 bases fitting TRBD1. Germline V gene sequence: CDR1 MDHEN, CDR2 SYDVKM. This CDR3 comprises 16 residues. Trimming took 6 bases from V and 0 from J; bases not matched to a gene: 6. Here the CDR3 DNA reads TGTGCCAGCAGACCCCAGACAGGGGGCTCTGGAAACACCATATATTTT. Its translation: CASRPQTGGSGNTIYF.

This sequence joins TRBV7-2 and TRBJ2-7; D not certain. With 5 bases removed from V and 1 base from J, the gap between germline ends came to 12 bases. Germline CDR1 is SGHTA and CDR2 is FQGNSA. The length of the CDR3 is 14 residues. Here the CDR3 reads CASSPQSLSYEQYF. DNA for the CDR3: TGTGCCAGCAGCCCTCAGTCATTATCCTACGAGCAGTACTTC.

The gene calls are TRBV2 and TRBJ2-1, with 7 bases lining up with TRBD2. This CDR3 comprises 14 residues. Looked up from germline, CDR1 is SNHLY and CDR2 is FYNNEI. Trimming cost V 8 bases and J 5 bases; bases outside gene matches: 9. The CDR3 region has the DNA TGTGCCAGCGCACCTATCACTAGCGACAATGAGCAGTTCTTC. Its protein product is CASAPITSDNEQFF.

There are many counts of this clone. CDR3 protein: CSVLSLLAEAFF. In DNA, the CDR3 is TGCAGCGTTTTGTCCCTTTTGGCTGAAGCTTTCTTT. The chain is built from TRBV29-1 and TRBJ1-1, with D unresolved. Germline CDR1 is SQVTM and CDR2 is ANQGSEA. V shed 5 bases and J shed 6 bases, with 13 bases lying between them. The CDR3 has 12 residues.

In its sample, this clone was seen once. This chain uses TRBV11-2 with TRBJ2-1; D may be TRBD1 (5 bases). The CDR3 is made up of 13 amino acids. Trimming removed 5 bases from V and 8 bases from J, with 13 bases in between. The germline CDR1 and CDR2 sequences are SGHAT and FQNNGV. CDR3 sequence: CASSERRGDEQFF. DNA of the CDR3: TGTGCCAGCAGCGAGAGAAGGGGCGATGAGCAGTTCTTC.

This clone was detected a few times. The V call is TRBV18, the J call TRBJ2-5, with TRBD1 as a possible D gene (5 bases). Germline lookup yields CDR1 KGHSH and CDR2 LQKENI. This CDR3 region has 13 residues. V was pared by 3 bases and J by 4 bases, with 9 bases between. CDR3 DNA sequence: TGTGCCAGCTCACCTACACAGGCAGAGACCCAGTACTTC. The encoded protein is CASSPTQAETQYF.

This clone turned up a few times. The chain is built from TRBV6-5 and TRBJ1-2; D not certain. CDR1 and CDR2 (germline): MNHEY, SVGAGI. Trimming pared 11 bases from V and 5 bases from J, leaving 21 bases between. The CDR3 is 14 amino acids. The chain's CDR3 is CASLPPGQLYGYTF. The CDR3 DNA reads as TGTGCCTCCCTGCCCCCTGGCCAGCTGTATGGCTACACCTTC.

This sequence joins TRBV19 and TRBJ2-7, with D possibly TRBD1 on 5 matching bases. This CDR3 has 14 amino acids. Germline CDR1 and CDR2: LNHDA and SQIVND (reference sequence). Trimming stripped 4 bases from V and 6 bases from J, with 16 bases between. The CDR3 nucleotides read TGTGCCAGTAGTAACAATGGGGCATTGAGCGAGCAGTACTTC. Protein sequence: CASSNNGALSEQYF.

This clone was counted only a few times. The chain has TRBV6-5 and TRBJ2-5; 7 nucleotides agree with TRBD2. The length of the CDR3 is 15 residues. Losses at the gene ends were 8 bases for V and 5 bases for J; bases not matched to a gene: 14. Germline V CDR1 and CDR2: MNHEY, SVGAGI. This CDR3 reads CASGRGGPLVETQYF. CDR3 nucleotides: TGTGCCAGCGGGAGGGGCGGGCCTCTTGTTGAGACCCAGTACTTC.

The V gene is TRBV5-4, the J gene TRBJ2-5, with D possibly TRBD1 on 5 matching bases. Germline lookup yields CDR1 SGHNT and CDR2 YYREEE (reference sequence). The CDR3 is made up of 13 amino acids. V was pared by 6 bases and J by 2 bases, with 11 bases between. The CDR3 is CASNDRIQETQYF. CDR3 coding DNA: TGTGCCAGCAACGACAGAATACAAGAGACCCAGTACTTC.

The V and J genes are TRBV21-1 and TRBJ2-3; whether TRBD2, the table's D call, matches the DNA was not checked. TRBV21-1 is deemed a pseudogene. The CDR3 spans 18 residues. Here the CDR3 reads CASGEERLIERETDTQYF. CDR3 DNA sequence: TGTGCCAGCGGGGAAGAGCGACTGATCGAGCGGGAGACAGATACGCAGTATTTT.

This chain links TRBV5-1 with TRBJ2-7, with TRBD2 as a possible D gene (6 bases). The germline V gene has CDR1 SGHRS and CDR2 YFSETQ. This CDR3 spans 16 amino acids. V was shortened by 4 bases and J by 3 bases, with 20 bases between the two germline ends. CDR3 nucleotide sequence: TGCGCCAGCAGCCCGGCCGGGGGAAGGGCCAGCTACGAGCAGTACTTC. This translates into CASSPAGGRASYEQYF.

This chain joins TRBV28 and TRBJ2-7, with D unresolved. Germline CDR1 reads MDHEN; CDR2 reads SYDVKM. V gave up 6 bases and J gave up 0 bases, with 18 bases separating them. The CDR3 is made up of 16 amino acids. The CDR3 is CASSSSTSQASYEQYF. The CDR3 DNA sequence: TGTGCCAGCAGCTCGTCAACTTCCCAGGCCTCCTACGAGCAGTACTTC.